A single sample is the source of the 8 T cell receptor beta chains below, sequenced in a study of read filtering for tumor transcriptome and immune sequencing (dated by TCRdb to about 2020). The sequencer listed for this sample is Illumina HiSeq 4000. TCR libraries were built from about 400 ng RNA with the Immunoverse kit, using molecular barcoded adaptors covering alpha/delta and beta/gamma chains. The public reads were reanalyzed by TCRdb: fastp trimming at Q25, MiXCR alignment, in-frame beta chains only. Every CDR3 protein is listed once, alongside the most common genes and DNA of its rows. The table for this sample lists 62,000 or so distinct CDR3 sequences; 11% to 15% of them were counted only once. The ten largest clones capture approximately 47% of the sample. Sequenced: a population of CD138-negative cells sorted from bone marrow. Read against the paper, the sample's cell subset or site label means: bone marrow mononuclear cells depleted of CD138+ plasma/myeloma cells by negative magnetic selection. These receptor sequences come from a donor over 35 with multiple myeloma.

This clonotype has ten or more counts. In DNA, the CDR3 is TGTGCCAGCAGGCCCCCGAGGTTGAACACTGAAGCTTTCTTT. The encoded protein is CASRPPRLNTEAFF. The chain uses TRBV12-3 or TRBV12-4 and TRBJ1-1, with D unresolved. V dropped 6 bases and J dropped 0 bases, with 11 bases sitting between them. The length of the CDR3 is 14 residues.

This clonotype has ten or more counts. The chain has TRBV5-1 and TRBJ2-7; D may be TRBD1 (5 bases). V lost 0 bases and J 6 bases, leaving 10 bases between the germline ends. Germline V gene lookup returns CDR1 SGHRS and CDR2 YFSETQ. CDR3 size: 13 residues. The CDR3: CASSLGGNREQYF. The DNA of the CDR3 is TGCGCCAGCAGCTTGGGGGGCAACCGCGAGCAGTACTTC.

At least ten counts were recorded for this clonotype. The chain joins TRBV28 to TRBJ2-7; 7 bases fit TRBD1. The ends lost 2 bases at V and 3 bases at J; junction bases unmatched: 7. Germline-derived CDR1 and CDR2 are MDHEN and SYDVKM. CDR3 size: 15 residues. In nucleotides, the CDR3 is TGTGCCAGCAGTTTAACAGGGGTGGTAGTCTACGAGCAGTACTTC. Translation gives CASSLTGVVVYEQYF.

Remarks on this clonotype: The germline gene is not matched at one end of the junction; a read error may be the cause. The chain has TRBV20-1 and TRBJ2-3; 11 nucleotides match TRBD2. Germline CDR1 is DFQATT and CDR2 is SNEGSKA (reference sequence). This CDR3 comprises 20 residues. DNA of the CDR3: TGCAGTGCTAGAGTCCCGGCAGGGAGTAAGGGGACTAGCGGAAGGAATACGCGGTATTTT. Its protein product is CSARVPAGSKGTSGRNTRYF.

At least ten counts were recorded for this clonotype. This chain uses TRBV7-2 with TRBJ2-7, with 8 bases fitting TRBD1. The CDR3 runs 14 residues. Trimming at V came to 3 bases and at J to 3 bases, leaving 4 bases not matched to a gene. Germline lookup yields CDR1 SGHTA and CDR2 FQGNSA. CDR3 in amino acids: CASSLDRVVYEQYF. In DNA, the CDR3 is TGTGCCAGCAGCTTGGACAGGGTAGTCTACGAGCAGTACTTC.

With respect to this clonotype: A much larger clone differs by one base, so this may be a read error. As the CDR3 is not closed by the conserved phenylalanine or tryptophan, this likely results from a read error. This chain connects TRBV20-1 to TRBJ2-7, with TRBD1 matching 8 bases. Germline V CDR1 and CDR2: DFQATT, SNEGSKA (reference sequence). The CDR3 is made up of 22 amino acids. V lost 1 base and J lost 4; bases outside the gene matches: 30. The CDR3 region is CSARASPGTGKDRVQMLYEQYS. In DNA, the CDR3 is TGCAGTGCTAGAGCATCTCCCGGGACAGGAAAGGATAGGGTCCAAATGCTTTACGAGCAGTACTCC.

This clonotype came up a few times. The junction and the germline gene differ at one end; a read error may be behind it. This chain links TRBV7-7 with TRBJ2-3; 8 bases agree with TRBD1. There are 14 residues in the CDR3. CDR1 SSHAT and CDR2 FNYEAQ come from the germline V gene (reference sequence). CDR3 sequence reads: CASSSTGALDTQYF. The DNA for the CDR3 is TGTGCTAGCAGCTCGACAGGGGCCCTCGATACGCAGTATTTT.

The chain recombines TRBV5-1 with TRBJ1-1; TRBD1 is a possible D gene (6 bases). Germline CDR1 and CDR2: SGHRS and YFSETQ. Trimming took off 2 bases at V and 1 base at J, with 12 bases between the two ends. This CDR3 contains 15 residues. This CDR3 reads CASSFRGDTNTEAFF. The CDR3, as DNA: TGCGCCAGCAGCTTCCGTGGGGACACGAACACTGAAGCTTTCTTT.